This TCR beta chain is drawn from a study of T-cell memory formation after mild COVID-19. General study points: Contracting clones from day 15 to 85 showed balanced CD4/CD8; later expanders favored CD4+.

Regarding this clonotype: Its specificity is not known.

Germline V gene lookup returns CDR1 SQVTM and CDR2 ANQGSEA. V was clipped by 4 bases and J by 0 bases, with 13 bases between them. The CDR3 totals 15 residues. TCRdb reprocessed the 5' RACE reads with MiXCR, giving one entry per CDR3 protein. Of roughly 170,000 distinct CDR3 sequences in the sample, approximately 18% are singletons; the top ten hold 3.5% to 5%. The genes are TRBV29-1 and TRBJ2-1; TRBD2 might be the D (5 bases). This TCR was recovered from a man aged 18-30 years who had mild COVID-19 (a few samples of this study predate the infection). Cell type and time point are not known. The sample consisted of PBMCs or a T cell subset sorted from them (not recorded which). For the CDR3, the DNA is TGCAGCGTTGGTTCCCTTAGCGACTCCTACAATGAGCAGTTCTTC. Translation: CSVGSLSDSYNEQFF.